Each of the 17 T cell receptor beta chains below was sequenced from the same sample in a study of glioma-infiltrating T cells after dendritic cell vaccination. Generated by immunoSEQ multiplex PCR, the TCRdb table keeps only in-frame clones and is missing some. This table has about 65,000 clones, about nine tenths appearing once. Stated time point: after dendritic cell vaccination, including at tumor progression/relapse. This specimen was blood, taken after dendritic cell vaccination. The origin of the receptors is a human donor with glioblastoma.

This rearrangement joins TRBV2 to TRBJ2-1; 7 positions match TRBD2. There are 16 residues in the CDR3. Germline assignment: CDR1 SNHLY and CDR2 FYNNEI. The junction had 10 bases not matched to a gene; V was cut back by 5 bases and J by 3 bases. CDR3 nucleotides: TGTGCCAGCAGTTTCGGGGGGAATCCATACTACAATGAGCAGTTCTTC. As protein: CASSFGGNPYYNEQFF.

This chain uses TRBV7-6 with TRBJ2-7; possible D gene TRBD2, 6 bases. V was trimmed by 2 bases and J by 0 bases, leaving 14 bases between them. The CDR3 runs 16 residues. From germline, CDR1 is SGHVS and CDR2 FNYEAQ. CDR3 DNA: TGTGCCAGCAGCTTAATGGGTAGCGGAAACTCCTACGAGCAGTACTTC. Translating gives CASSLMGSGNSYEQYF.

This sequence joins TRBV5-4 and TRBJ2-7, with 12 positions matching TRBD1. The trim removed 3 bases at V and 4 bases at J, leaving 2 bases unmatched. CDR1 is SGHNT and CDR2 is YYREEE in the germline V gene (reference sequence). This CDR3 is 14 amino acids long. As DNA, the CDR3 is TGTGCCAGCAGCTGGGACAGGGGGCAGTACGAGCAGTACTTC. Protein product: CASSWDRGQYEQYF.

V is TRBV30 and J is TRBJ1-1; D not resolved. From germline, CDR1 is GTSNPN and CDR2 SVGIG (reference sequence). V was trimmed by 2 bases and J by 4 bases, leaving 5 bases between them. The CDR3 loop spans 11 amino acids. The CDR3 sequence: CAWSFGTEAFF. The CDR3 coding sequence is TGTGCCTGGAGTTTCGGCACTGAAGCTTTCTTT. Full variable domain (missing parts from reference TRBV30 and TRBJ1-1): SQTIHQWPATLVQPVGSPLSLECTVEGTSNPNLYWYRQAAGRGLQLLFYSVGIGQISSEVPQNLSASRPQDRQFILSSKKLLLSDSGFYLCAWSFGTEAFFGQGTRLTVV.

The CDR3 region is CASSFTRLYNEQFF. In DNA form, the CDR3 reads TGTGCCAGCAGCTTCACAAGACTCTACAATGAGCAGTTCTTC. This chain connects TRBV7-2 to TRBJ2-1; no clear D. The CDR3 contains 14 residues. Trimming took off 3 bases at V and 3 bases at J, with 9 bases between the two ends. The V gene's germline CDR1 is SGHTA and CDR2 FQGNSA.

The V and J genes are TRBV2 and TRBJ1-2, with D perhaps matching TRBD1 (6 bases). The V and J ends lost 6 bases and 0 bases respectively, with 14 bases between them. The V gene's germline CDR1 is SNHLY and CDR2 FYNNEI. The CDR3 has 15 amino acids. The CDR3 sequence: CASRQQGKANYGYTF. CDR3 coding DNA: TGTGCCAGCAGGCAACAGGGAAAAGCTAACTATGGCTACACCTTC.

The CDR3 DNA reads as TGTGCCAGTAGTAAGGGACAAACTGAGAAGGGCTACACCTTC. Translating gives CASSKGQTEKGYTF. The rearrangement uses TRBV19 and TRBJ1-2, with a tentative D call TRBD1 (6 bases). V was pared by 4 bases and J by 8 bases, with 17 bases between. This CDR3 has 14 residues. Per the germline V gene, CDR1 is LNHDA and CDR2 is SQIVND (reference sequence).

The chain is built from TRBV27 and TRBJ2-5, with D unclear. The V end was cut by 3 bases, the J end by 2 bases, with 13 bases between. In germline, CDR1 is MNHEY, CDR2 SMNVEV (reference sequence). The CDR3 contains 15 residues. CDR3 residues: CASSFSYRTQETQYF. CDR3 nucleotides: TGTGCCAGCAGTTTTTCCTATAGAACTCAAGAGACCCAGTACTTC.

This clone showed up just once. V usage is TRBV30 and J usage is TRBJ1-5; maybe TRBD1 (6 bases). Trimming left V 4 bases short and J 2 bases short, with 12 bases between. Germline CDR1 and CDR2: GTSNPN and SVGIG (reference sequence). The CDR3 is made up of 14 amino acids. The CDR3 bases are TGTGCCTGGAAACGACAGGCCGGCAATCAGCCCCAGCATTTT. Residues: CAWKRQAGNQPQHF.

This clone was counted a single time. The chain links TRBV2 to TRBJ1-2; D is undetermined. Trimming removed 7 bases from V and 2 bases from J, with 14 bases in between. The CDR3 runs 14 residues. Germline lookup yields CDR1 SNHLY and CDR2 FYNNEI. The CDR3 is CASTPRGANYGYTF. CDR3 DNA: TGTGCCAGCACACCTCGGGGAGCGAACTATGGCTACACCTTC.

The genes are TRBV5-1 and TRBJ2-3, with 9 bases identical to TRBD2. CDR1 and CDR2 (germline): SGHRS, YFSETQ. Unmatched junction bases numbered 4, after V lost 3 bases and J lost 2 bases. The length of the CDR3 is 15 residues. In nucleotides, the CDR3 is TGCGCCAGCAGCTGGACTAGCGCCCCCACAGATACGCAGTATTTT. Amino acid sequence: CASSWTSAPTDTQYF.

This clone was picked up a small number of times. The chain joins TRBV4-1 to TRBJ1-6; TRBD1 matches 8 bases. V shed 4 bases and J 10 bases; nucleotides not matched to a gene: 3. CDR3 length: 13 residues. From germline, CDR1 is MGHRA and CDR2 YSYEKL. The CDR3 here is CASSPQGDSPLHF. The CDR3 DNA reads as TGCGCCAGCAGCCCACAGGGGGACTCACCCCTCCACTTT.

The V call is TRBV14, the J call TRBJ1-1, with D possibly matching TRBD1 (5 bases). Trimming shortened V by 1 base and J by 2 bases, and 14 bases separated the two germline ends. Germline V gives CDR1 SGHDN, CDR2 FVKESK. CDR3 length: 16 amino acids. The CDR3 DNA follows: TGTGCCAGCAGCCAAGGGCGGGGCAGGGCTAACACTGAAGCTTTCTTT. Its translation is CASSQGRGRANTEAFF.

The chain is built from TRBV7-2 and TRBJ2-7, with TRBD1 as a possible D gene (7 bases). In germline, CDR1 is SGHTA, CDR2 FQGNSA. The CDR3 covers 14 residues. Between the trimmed V and J ends, which lost 6 bases and 0 bases, there was a span of 12 bases. Here the CDR3 reads CASRSGGSSYEQYF. Written as DNA, the CDR3 is TGTGCCAGCAGGTCAGGGGGGAGCTCCTACGAGCAGTACTTC.

This chain links TRBV9 with TRBJ2-7; the match to TRBD1 covers 8 bases. Unmatched junction bases numbered 2, after V lost 3 bases and J lost 6 bases. Germline lookup yields CDR1 SGDLS and CDR2 YYNGEE. This CDR3 region has 12 residues. The CDR3 protein is CASSADRGEQYF. The CDR3 DNA is TGTGCCAGCAGCGCTGACAGGGGCGAGCAGTACTTC.

V gene TRBV6-5 combines with J gene TRBJ1-2; 7 bases are shared with TRBD1. Germline V lookup: CDR1 MNHEY, CDR2 SVGAGI. This CDR3 comprises 15 residues. With V trimmed by 6 bases and J by 8 bases, 15 bases remained unmatched. Here the CDR3 DNA reads TGTGCCAGCAGCGCCGGAGACAGGGCCCTCAAGGGCTACACCTTC. It codes for CASSAGDRALKGYTF.

V usage is TRBV7-9 and J usage is TRBJ1-5, with 7 bases lining up with TRBD1. Germline CDR1 and CDR2: SEHNR and FQNEAQ (reference sequence). The CDR3 totals 14 residues. V was pared by 5 bases and J by 2 bases, with 3 bases of the junction left unmatched. CDR3 DNA: TGTGCCAGCAGCCCCGGACAGGGCAATCAGCCCCAGCATTTT. As protein: CASSPGQGNQPQHF.